One and the same sample provided the 5 T cell receptor beta chains below, sequenced in a study of T cell responses to AZD1222 COVID-19 vaccine. TCRdb keeps only in-frame clones here, not all; method: immunoSEQ multiplex PCR. The sample includes 130,000 to 150,000 clones, about 92% of them seen just once. This specimen consisted of peripheral blood, obtained on day 0 of AZD1222 vaccination. All receptors come from an adult in good health.

The chain combines TRBV25-1 with TRBJ2-3; 9 nucleotides line up with TRBD1. The length of the CDR3 is 15 residues. In germline, CDR1 is MGHDK, CDR2 SYGVNS. The V segment lost 4 bases and the J segment 3 bases; nucleotides outside the gene matches: 5. The CDR3 nucleotides read TGTGCCAGCAGTGCCGGGACAGGGAGAACAGATACGCAGTATTTT. Its translation is CASSAGTGRTDTQYF.

The rearrangement links TRBV9 to TRBJ2-3, with D hard to call. Trimming removed 0 bases from V and 0 bases from J, with 5 bases in between. Germline lookup yields CDR1 SGDLS and CDR2 YYNGEE. This CDR3 comprises 14 residues. CDR3 protein: CASSVGPSTDTQYF. CDR3 DNA sequence: TGTGCCAGCAGCGTAGGGCCTAGCACAGATACGCAGTATTTT.

The chain couples TRBV10-2 to TRBJ2-5, with TRBD2 matching over 9 bases. Germline CDR1 is WSHSY and CDR2 is SAAADI. There are 16 residues in the CDR3. With V trimmed by 4 bases and J by 5 bases, 11 bases remained unmatched. The DNA of the CDR3 is TGCGCCAGCAGTGCCCAGCGGGGGGCCCTCCGGGAGACCCAGTACTTC. Translating gives CASSAQRGALRETQYF.

The V gene is TRBV7-3, the J gene TRBJ1-4; no clear D. Looked up from germline, CDR1 is SGHTA and CDR2 is FQGTGA. The CDR3 is made up of 14 amino acids. Trimming removed 2 bases at V and 5 bases at J, with 9 bases between. The CDR3: CASSLARENEKLFF. CDR3 nucleotide sequence: TGTGCCAGCAGCTTAGCCCGGGAGAATGAAAAACTGTTTTTT.

DNA for the CDR3: TGTGCCAGCAGTTTGGACGGACAGGGGAATGGCTACACCTTC. It codes for CASSLDGQGNGYTF. The gene calls are TRBV27 and TRBJ1-2; 9 positions agree with TRBD1. J gave up 6 bases and V 3 bases, and 5 bases lay outside the gene matches. CDR1 and CDR2 from the germline V gene are MNHEY and SMNVEV (reference sequence). CDR3 length: 14 amino acids.